A selection of T cell receptor beta chains follows, all from one sample in a study of blood T cell repertoires in COVID-19. Assay: immunoSEQ multiplex PCR; the TCRdb copy retains only in-frame clones and omits some. This sample has roughly 190,000 clones; about 86% occur once, and the top ten carry 13% to 15%. The sequencing input was peripheral blood. These receptors all come from a man aged 25-45 years with active or convalescent COVID-19. The CDR3 runs from the conserved cysteine through the conserved F or W. Each record gives: CDR3 protein, CDR3 DNA, V gene, clone size, J gene, D gene. D genes are given only for firm matches. Where a row states a size, it is once, few, many or the class of an expanded clone; other rows omit it.

CASIPRGTEAFF	TGTGCCAGCATCCCAAGGGGCACTGAAGCTTTCTTT	TRBV2	-	TRBJ1-1	-
CASSWGSGSSYNEQFF	TGTGCCAGCAGCTGGGGTAGTGGGAGTTCCTACAATGAGCAGTTCTTC	TRBV27	-	TRBJ2-1	-
CASSYTVGTSGSLVYNEQFF	TGTGCCAGCAGTTACACAGTCGGGACTAGCGGGAGTTTGGTTTACAATGAGCAGTTCTTC	TRBV6-2/TRBV6-3	-	TRBJ2-1	TRBD2
CASSLNAPGGGYGYTF	TGCGCCAGCAGCTTGAACGCCCCGGGGGGGGGCTATGGCTACACCTTC	TRBV5-1	-	TRBJ1-2	-
CASSGDRQGTSLLEAFF	TGTGCCAGCAGCGGTGACAGGCAAGGAACCTCGCTCCTAGAGGCTTTCTTT	TRBV5-4	-	TRBJ1-1	-
CASSGGLTEAFF	TGCGCCAGCAGCGGGGGCTTGACTGAAGCTTTCTTT	TRBV5-1	-	TRBJ1-1	-
CASSVAAGAGDEKLFF	TGTGCCAGTAGTGTTGCGGCAGGGGCGGGGGATGAAAAACTGTTTTTT	TRBV19	-	TRBJ1-4	-
CASSEEAGASGELFF	TGTGCCAGCAGTGAAGAAGCGGGAGCTTCTGGGGAGCTGTTTTTT	TRBV6-4	-	TRBJ2-2	TRBD2
CASSSTTGYGEAFF	TGTGCCAGCAGCTCCACGACTGGTTATGGGGAAGCTTTCTTT	TRBV11-2	-	TRBJ1-1	-
CASSGTGNNSPLHF	TGTGCCAGTAGCGGGACAGGGAACAATTCACCCCTCCACTTT	TRBV19	-	TRBJ1-6	TRBD1
CASNRDRGSGGANVLTF	TGTGCCAGCAACCGGGACAGGGGCTCCGGGGGGGCCAACGTCCTGACTTTC	TRBV5-6	-	TRBJ2-6	TRBD1
CASTYRGPGAGYTF	TGTGCCAGCACGTATAGGGGGCCAGGGGCTGGCTACACCTTC	TRBV28	-	TRBJ1-2	TRBD1
CASSLEWGGTDTQYF	TGTGCCAGCAGCTTAGAGTGGGGGGGGACAGATACGCAGTATTTT	TRBV11-2	-	TRBJ2-3	TRBD2
CASSLQGMGSPLHF	TGTGCCAGCAGCCTACAGGGGATGGGATCACCCCTCCACTTT	TRBV7-9	-	TRBJ1-6	TRBD1
CASIGTANTGELFF	TGTGCCAGCATCGGGACAGCGAACACCGGGGAGCTGTTTTTT	TRBV7-2	-	TRBJ2-2	TRBD1
CASSLQGFYGYTF	TGTGCCAGCAGTTTACAGGGTTTCTATGGCTACACCTTC	TRBV27	-	TRBJ1-2	-
CASSRQGNSGNTIYF	TGTGCCAGCAGCCGACAGGGGAACTCTGGAAACACCATATATTTT	TRBV6-5	-	TRBJ1-3	TRBD1
CASSYSGGRRTEAFF	TGTGCCAGCAGTTACTCGGGGGGTAGGCGAACTGAAGCTTTCTTT	TRBV6-5	-	TRBJ1-1	-
CASRPSESSNQPQHF	TGTGCCAGCCGTCCCTCGGAGTCTAGCAATCAGCCCCAGCATTTT	TRBV6-5	-	TRBJ1-5	-
CASSDSTSGGDTQYF	TGTGCCAGCAGTGACTCGACTAGCGGGGGGGATACGCAGTATTTT	TRBV6-4	few	TRBJ2-3	TRBD2
CASSLATGGSATNEKLFF	TGCGCCAGCAGCTTAGCAACAGGGGGGTCCGCAACTAATGAAAAACTGTTTTTT	TRBV5-1	few	TRBJ1-4	TRBD1
CAWDTGIGEKLFF	TGTGCCTGGGATACAGGGATTGGAGAAAAACTGTTTTTT	TRBV30	-	TRBJ1-4	-
CASSDSPGTAPDTQYF	TGTGCCAGCAGTGACTCACCCGGGACAGCTCCAGATACGCAGTATTTT	TRBV6-4	-	TRBJ2-3	TRBD1
CASSAGQGRLTGTGNYGYTF	TGTGCCAGCTCAGCAGGACAGGGGCGTCTTACCGGGACGGGCAACTATGGCTACACCTTC	TRBV18	-	TRBJ1-2	TRBD1
CAIRGDTLAGDQETQYF	TGTGCCATCAGAGGGGACACACTAGCGGGAGACCAAGAGACCCAGTACTTC	TRBV10-3	-	TRBJ2-5	TRBD2
CSVLRDTSNYGYTF	TGCAGCGTCCTCCGGGACACCTCTAACTATGGCTACACCTTC	TRBV29-1	-	TRBJ1-2	-
CASSQGLAGPNEQFF	TGTGCCAGCAGCCAGGGACTAGCGGGCCCCAATGAGCAGTTCTTC	TRBV5-6	-	TRBJ2-1	TRBD2
CASRHYIQETQYF	TGTGCCAGCAGGCATTACATCCAAGAGACCCAGTACTTC	TRBV11-3	-	TRBJ2-5	-
CASSQDTLASETQYF	TGTGCCAGCAGCCAAGATACACTAGCTTCGGAGACCCAGTACTTC	TRBV3-1/TRBV3-2	-	TRBJ2-5	-
CASSLGGAHTGELFF	TGTGCCAGCAGCCTAGGGGGCGCGCACACCGGGGAGCTGTTTTTT	TRBV7-9	-	TRBJ2-2	TRBD1
CASSQDGRGNGYTF	TGTGCCAGCAGCCAAGATGGAAGGGGTAATGGCTACACCTTC	TRBV3-1/TRBV3-2	-	TRBJ1-2	-
CASSIPSGQYGYTF	TGTGCCAGTAGTATACCCTCGGGACAGTATGGCTACACCTTC	TRBV19	-	TRBJ1-2	TRBD1
CASRKATAGYGYTF	TGCGCCAGCAGGAAAGCGACCGCTGGCTATGGCTACACCTTC	TRBV5-1	few	TRBJ1-2	-
CASRSFQGQPQHF	TGTGCCAGCCGCTCTTTCCAGGGACAGCCCCAGCATTTT	TRBV6-5	-	TRBJ1-5	-
CSVDRSGNTEAFF	TGCAGCGTTGATCGATCGGGGAACACTGAAGCTTTCTTT	TRBV29-1	-	TRBJ1-1	-
CASSLYRGSYEQYF	TGTGCCAGCAGCCTATACAGGGGTTCCTACGAGCAGTACTTC	TRBV11-3	once	TRBJ2-7	TRBD1
CSVASGMSSGANVLTF	TGCAGCGTTGCATCGGGTATGAGCTCTGGGGCCAACGTCCTGACTTTC	TRBV29-1	-	TRBJ2-6	-
CASQTQGARGNQPQHF	TGTGCCAGCCAAACCCAGGGGGCGAGGGGCAATCAGCCCCAGCATTTT	TRBV19	few	TRBJ1-5	TRBD1
CASSASGTANEKLFF	TGTGCCAGTAGTGCTTCCGGGACAGCTAATGAAAAACTGTTTTTT	TRBV19	-	TRBJ1-4	TRBD1
CASRRQGASYEQYF	TGTGCCAGCAGGAGACAGGGGGCCTCCTACGAGCAGTACTTC	TRBV5-4	once	TRBJ2-7	TRBD1
CATLDGGSAKNIQYF	TGTGCCACTTTAGATGGGGGCTCGGCCAAAAACATTCAGTACTTC	TRBV19	-	TRBJ2-4	-
CASSLSQGGYGYTF	TGTGCCAGCAGTTTATCGCAGGGCGGCTATGGCTACACCTTC	TRBV27	few	TRBJ1-2	-
CASSEGLAGVDEQFF	TGTGCCAGCAGTGAGGGACTAGCGGGAGTCGATGAGCAGTTCTTC	TRBV27	-	TRBJ2-1	TRBD2
CASSGGGGAGTEAFF	TGTGCCAGCAGCGGAGGCGGGGGGGCAGGAACTGAAGCTTTCTTT	TRBV7-9	-	TRBJ1-1	-
CASSRVTATYGYTF	TGTGCCAGCAGCCGAGTGACAGCTACCTATGGCTACACCTTC	TRBV7-8	-	TRBJ1-2	-
CASSQDLTGEGNQPQHF	TGCGCCAGCAGCCAAGATCTAACAGGGGAAGGCAATCAGCCCCAGCATTTT	TRBV4-3	-	TRBJ1-5	TRBD1
CASSSPGGRLSAPPLYEQYF	TGTGCCAGTAGTTCCCCAGGGGGACGTTTATCAGCCCCTCCTCTCTACGAGCAGTACTTC	TRBV19	-	TRBJ2-7	TRBD1
CASSQQRDRVVYEQFF	TGTGCCAGCAGCCAACAAAGGGACAGGGTAGTTTATGAGCAGTTCTTC	TRBV14	-	TRBJ2-1	TRBD1
CASSFGQNTGELFF	TGTGCCAGCAGCTTCGGTCAGAACACCGGGGAGCTGTTTTTT	TRBV5-4	-	TRBJ2-2	-
CASSVSGSAKNIQYF	TGTGCCAGCAGCGTCTCGGGGTCGGCCAAAAACATTCAGTACTTC	TRBV9	-	TRBJ2-4	-
CATSEGTSGGTQYF	TGTGCCACCAGTGAGGGGACTAGCGGGGGTACGCAGTATTTT	TRBV24-1	few	TRBJ2-3	TRBD2
CASSPPTSGGGGQFF	TGTGCCAGCTCACCACCGACTAGCGGAGGGGGTGGGCAGTTCTTC	TRBV18	-	TRBJ2-1	TRBD2
CSVEPTGSGTDTQYF	TGCAGCGTTGAACCGACAGGGAGTGGGACAGATACGCAGTATTTT	TRBV29-1	few	TRBJ2-3	TRBD1
CASSQGRGFAEAFF	TGTGCCAGCAGCCAAGGACGGGGGTTCGCTGAAGCTTTCTTT	TRBV3-1/TRBV3-2	-	TRBJ1-1	-
CASRHGRDRGEKLFF	TGTGCCAGCAGACACGGTCGGGACAGGGGTGAAAAACTGTTTTTT	TRBV6-6	-	TRBJ1-4	TRBD1